This TCR beta chain was recovered during a study of shared clonotypes between healthy human individuals (dated by TCRdb to the early 2020s). Study-level background: The cohort included three men and a couple of women between 18 and 49 years of age. To estimate repertoire size and how much clonotypes are shared between individuals, the study performed deep sequencing of blood TCR repertoires from five healthy adults. For each donor, three plates each were used for CD4 naive and CD4 memory, two plates were used for CD8 naive, and one plate was used for CD8 memory. Each donor's leukapheresis produced roughly between roughly 0.85 and 10 billion PBMCs. To increase sequencing depth and limit assay-specific biases, TCR repertoire library preparation and sequencing were carried out by different laboratories using diverse techniques.

The count of this clone is one. There is no known antigen for this receptor. Within one base of it there is no much larger clone, and no base qualities were kept. The donors were healthy, HIV-negative adults who had no recently reported acute infections or vaccinations. Every donor was a Caucasian adult living in Nashville, Tennessee, USA. CD4+ T cells were enriched by magnetic negative selection, after which naive cells were positively selected on CD45RA and the negative fraction was taken as the memory subset. After blood collection by leukapheresis, PBMCs were isolated using Ficoll-Histopaque density gradient centrifugation and then cryopreserved in the vapor phase of liquid nitrogen. Analytical flow cytometry was used to check the purity and quantity of every magnetically sorted T cell population. Each sorted fraction had its genomic DNA isolated and then quantified by UV absorbance on a Nanodrop 2000c.

What the authors observed across the whole study: Sampling was restricted to blood, and TCR repertoires in tissue are likely to differ from TCR repertoires in blood. Estimated clonotype richness was generally larger for naive than for memory subsets. When a handful of donors were compared, the shared fraction of clonotypes was roughly 4.8% for naive CD4, about 4% for naive CD8, more than 2% for memory CD4, and 0.35% to 0.5% for memory CD8. The small number of donors limited the genetic and exposure-history diversity represented. Rarefaction of sorted-subset datasets indicated incomplete sequencing despite the large sequencing depth. Based on pairwise subsampling, the degree of clonotype sharing among donors was expected to be affected by sequencing depth. Clonotypes shared by all four sorted-subset donors showed higher generation probabilities than non-shared clonotypes.

TCR CDR3 regions were amplified from genomic DNA by multiplex PCR using the deep immunoSEQ assay. Extracted genomic DNA from each cell subset was spread evenly across all wells of several immunoSEQ 96-well plates, with each plate serving as a replicate. For sorted subsets, 150 to 250 ng of genomic DNA, equivalent to tens of thousands of T cell genomes, went into each replicate PCR. Purified libraries were quantified with a Qubit 3.0 fluorometer, sized on a Bioanalyzer 2100, and re-quantified with the KAPA Library Quantification kit. Each immunoSEQ 96-well plate was sequenced on its own single-read 150-cycle Illumina NextSeq 550 flow cell. On the study's bioinformatics: Because only junctional sequences without quality scores were contained in the immunoSEQ output, filtering matching that applied to full-length reads could not be performed. To assign V/J genes and CDR3, sequences were annotated using PyIR, a Python wrapper for IgBLAST v1.9, with IMGT germline references. Any read was removed if the V/J assignment was weak (E-value above 1e-6), the CDR3 was missing, or the read contained stop codons, out-of-frame junctions, or ambiguous translated residues. V3J clonotypes were defined as sequences sharing an identical inferred V gene, J gene, and CDR3 amino acid sequence. Percentage overlap between repertoires was computed as shared unique clonotypes divided by the size of the smaller repertoire. Richness of each repertoire was evaluated using RTK rarefaction, the Chao1 estimator, and Recon v2.1 estimates of unobserved clonotypes. For all TCRbeta clonotypes obtained by the gDNA method from several donors, generation probabilities were computed with OLGA. This is the immuneACCESS table as TCRdb keeps it, with only in-frame sequences that have V and J called. A part of the clones is gone; compared with another copy, unresolved V genes explain less than half, and the rest is unexplained. V and J calls and clone size are given by that table; D and trimming were obtained from the DNA. This sample lists hundreds of thousands of clones; roughly 70% were detected once. Clones ranked in the top ten supply approximately 1.6% of the sample.

CDR1 and CDR2 were assigned from the germline V gene as SGHVS and FQNEAQ. The junction carries 11 bases between V and J, which are trimmed by 4 bases and 2 bases respectively. The CDR3, from cysteine to phenylalanine, totals 14 residues. The DNA shown is the 42-base CDR3, in frame from base 1. The material sequenced was memory CD4+ T cells sorted from blood. Explained via the paper, the cell subset or site label denotes: CD45RA-negative fraction. The source of this sequence is a woman in her 30s in good health. This chain joins TRBV7-8 to TRBJ2-5; TRBD1 could be the D gene, as 5 bases match. The sequenced DNA: TGTGCCAGCAGCTCCTGGACACCTCAAGAGACCCAGTACTTC. This translates into CASSSWTPQETQYF.